The 6 T cell receptor beta chains given below trace back to one sample, sequenced in a study of blood T cell repertoires in COVID-19. Clones were read by immunoSEQ multiplex PCR, and TCRdb kept only the in-frame ones, dropping some. This sample has approximately 260,000 clones; more than 75% occur once, and the top ten carry just over 6.5%. Input material: PBMCs or T cells enriched from blood (not recorded which). All receptors derive from a woman in her forties or fifties who had been exposed to COVID-19.

In DNA, the CDR3 is TGTGCCAGCAGCCGACCTAGCGGGGGGTACATCGAGACCCAGTACTTC. Amino acid sequence: CASSRPSGGYIETQYF. This chain joins TRBV6-2 or TRBV6-3 and TRBJ2-5; TRBD2 matches 11 bases. Germline values: CDR1 MNHEY, CDR2 SVGEGT. Losses at the gene ends were 6 bases for V and 5 bases for J; bases not matched to a gene: 11. The CDR3 loop spans 16 amino acids.

This chain connects TRBV7-2 to TRBJ2-5; 9 bases align to TRBD1. J gave up 2 bases and V 6 bases, and 7 bases lay outside the gene matches. CDR3 size: 15 residues. Germline values: CDR1 SGHTA, CDR2 FQGNSA. In DNA, the CDR3 is TGTGCCAGCAGTTTGGACAGGGGATGGCAAGAGACCCAGTACTTC. This sequence encodes CASSLDRGWQETQYF.

The rearrangement links TRBV18 to TRBJ2-2; TRBD1 matches at 7 bases. CDR3 length equals 16 residues. Trimming took 3 bases from V and 4 from J; bases not matched to a gene: 8. CDR1 is KGHSH, CDR2 LQKENI, per germline. CDR3: CASSPQQGRGTGELFF. CDR3 in DNA: TGTGCCAGCTCACCGCAACAGGGGAGAGGCACCGGGGAGCTGTTTTTT.

The J gene is TRBJ1-1, the V gene TRBV29-1; 10 bases fit TRBD1. The germline CDR1 and CDR2 sequences are SQVTM and ANQGSEA. The CDR3 runs to 12 residues. The junction had 6 bases not matched to a gene; V was cut back by 4 bases and J by 10 bases. CDR3 region: CSVGGQGKGAFF. CDR3 coding DNA: TGCAGCGTTGGGGGACAGGGGAAGGGAGCTTTCTTT.

The chain carries TRBV7-2 and TRBJ2-3; TRBD1 matches at 10 bases. The V segment lost 4 bases and the J segment 4 bases; nucleotides outside the gene matches: 5. This CDR3 is built from 15 residues. The germline V gene has CDR1 SGHTA and CDR2 FQGNSA. The CDR3 loop reads CASSSAGTGADTQYF. CDR3 bases: TGTGCCAGCAGCTCCGCAGGGACAGGGGCAGATACGCAGTATTTT.

The J gene is TRBJ2-6, the V gene TRBV30; D gene unclear. Germline CDR1 GTSNPN, CDR2 SVGIG (reference sequence). This CDR3 region has 17 residues. The V and J ends lost 2 bases and 0 bases respectively, with 14 bases between them. The CDR3 coding sequence is TGTGCCTGGAGTCTTAGATTACTAAGCTCTGGGGCCAACGTCCTGACTTTC. It yields the protein CAWSLRLLSSGANVLTF.